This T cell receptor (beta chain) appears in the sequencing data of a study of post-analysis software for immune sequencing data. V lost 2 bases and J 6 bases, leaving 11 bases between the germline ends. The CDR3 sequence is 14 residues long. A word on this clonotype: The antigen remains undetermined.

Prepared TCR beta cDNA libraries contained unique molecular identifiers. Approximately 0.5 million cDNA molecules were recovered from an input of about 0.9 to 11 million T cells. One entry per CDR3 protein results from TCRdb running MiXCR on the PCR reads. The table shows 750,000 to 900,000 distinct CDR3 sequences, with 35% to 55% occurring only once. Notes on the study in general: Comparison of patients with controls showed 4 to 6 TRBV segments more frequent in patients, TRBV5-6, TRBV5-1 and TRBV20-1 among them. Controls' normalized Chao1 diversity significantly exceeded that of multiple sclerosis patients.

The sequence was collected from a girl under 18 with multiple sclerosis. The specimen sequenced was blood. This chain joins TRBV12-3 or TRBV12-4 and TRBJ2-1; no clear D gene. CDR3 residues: CASSLSPVGNEQFF. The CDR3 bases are TGTGCCAGCAGTTTATCCCCCGTGGGCAATGAGCAGTTCTTC.